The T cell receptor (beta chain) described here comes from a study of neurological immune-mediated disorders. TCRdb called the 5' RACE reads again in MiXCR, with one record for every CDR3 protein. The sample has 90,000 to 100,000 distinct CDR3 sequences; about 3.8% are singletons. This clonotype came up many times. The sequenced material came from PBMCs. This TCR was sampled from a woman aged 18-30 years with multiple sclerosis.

CDR3 nucleotides: TGCAGTGCTAGAGATTCCAGGGGGATTGGAAACACCATATATTTT. Protein sequence: CSARDSRGIGNTIYF. The chain is built from TRBV20-1 and TRBJ1-3, with 7 bases lining up with TRBD1. CDR1 DFQATT and CDR2 SNEGSKA come from the germline V gene (reference sequence). The CDR3 has 15 residues. The J segment lost 3 bases and the V segment lost 0 bases, leaving 5 bases of the junction unmatched.